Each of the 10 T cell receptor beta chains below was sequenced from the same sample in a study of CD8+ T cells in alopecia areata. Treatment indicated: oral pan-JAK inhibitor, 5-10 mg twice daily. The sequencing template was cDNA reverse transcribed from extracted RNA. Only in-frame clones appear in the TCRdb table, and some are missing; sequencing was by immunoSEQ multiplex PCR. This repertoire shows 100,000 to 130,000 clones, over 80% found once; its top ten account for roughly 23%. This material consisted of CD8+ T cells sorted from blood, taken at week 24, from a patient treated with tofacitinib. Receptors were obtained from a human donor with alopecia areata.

This chain's CDR3 is CASSHLRADEAFF. As DNA, the CDR3 is TGTGCCAGCAGCCATTTAAGGGCGGATGAAGCTTTCTTT. The rearrangement links TRBV7-9 to TRBJ1-1; the D is unclear. CDR3 length: 13 residues. With 5 bases removed from V and 7 bases from J, the gap between germline ends came to 14 bases. Germline CDR1 reads SEHNR; CDR2 reads FQNEAQ (reference sequence).

CDR3 protein: CASLTGVGTGELFF. The CDR3 DNA is TGTGCCAGCCTGACAGGCGTGGGAACCGGGGAGCTGTTTTTT. The rearrangement links TRBV2 to TRBJ2-2, with D perhaps matching TRBD1 (6 bases). The CDR3 loop spans 14 amino acids. V gave up 8 bases and J gave up 5 bases, with 15 bases separating them. CDR1 SNHLY and CDR2 FYNNEI come from the germline V gene.

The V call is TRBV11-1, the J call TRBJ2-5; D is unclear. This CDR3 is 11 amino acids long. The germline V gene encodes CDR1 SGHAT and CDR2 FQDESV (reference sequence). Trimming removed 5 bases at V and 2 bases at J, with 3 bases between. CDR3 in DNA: TGTGCCAGCAGCATACAAGAGACCCAGTACTTC. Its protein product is CASSIQETQYF.

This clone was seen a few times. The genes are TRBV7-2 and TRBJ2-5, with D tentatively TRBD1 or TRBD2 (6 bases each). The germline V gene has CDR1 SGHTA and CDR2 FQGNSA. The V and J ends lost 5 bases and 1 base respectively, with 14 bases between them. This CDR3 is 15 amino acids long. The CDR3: CASSLSGGTQETQYF. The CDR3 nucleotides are TGTGCCAGCAGCCTTTCCGGGGGCACCCAAGAGACCCAGTACTTC.

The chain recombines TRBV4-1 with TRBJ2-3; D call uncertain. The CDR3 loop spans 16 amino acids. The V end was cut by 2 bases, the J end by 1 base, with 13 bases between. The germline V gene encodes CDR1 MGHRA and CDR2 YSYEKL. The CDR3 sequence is CASSQTPGIGTDTQYF. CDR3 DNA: TGCGCCAGCAGCCAAACTCCAGGTATCGGCACAGATACGCAGTATTTT.

The CDR3 nucleotides are TGTGCCAGCCGGGTGGAAGCGGGGGGGCAGGGTGAGCAGTTCTTC. This encodes CASRVEAGGQGEQFF. The chain has TRBV6-1 and TRBJ2-1; 10 nucleotides line up with TRBD2. Trimming cost V 8 bases and J 9 bases; bases outside gene matches: 13. Germline CDR1 and CDR2: MNHNS and SASEGT. The CDR3 covers 15 residues.

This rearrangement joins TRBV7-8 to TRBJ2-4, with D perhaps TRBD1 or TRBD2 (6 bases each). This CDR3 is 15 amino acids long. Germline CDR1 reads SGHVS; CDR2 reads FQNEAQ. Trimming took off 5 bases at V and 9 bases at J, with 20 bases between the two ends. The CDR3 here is CASSPTEDTGAIQYF. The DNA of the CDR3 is TGTGCCAGCAGCCCTACGGAGGACACGGGGGCCATTCAGTACTTC.

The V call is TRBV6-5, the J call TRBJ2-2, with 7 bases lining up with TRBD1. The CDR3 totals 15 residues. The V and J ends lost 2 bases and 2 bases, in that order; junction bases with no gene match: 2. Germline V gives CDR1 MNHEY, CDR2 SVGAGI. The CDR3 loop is CASSYGTANTGELFF. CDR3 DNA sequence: TGTGCCAGCAGTTACGGGACAGCTAACACCGGGGAGCTGTTTTTT.

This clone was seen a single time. CDR3 in amino acids: CASSYGHEGETQYF. The CDR3 nucleotides are TGTGCCAGCAGTTACGGGCACGAAGGGGAGACCCAGTACTTC. The chain uses TRBV6-5 and TRBJ2-5; D is unclear. Germline V gene data show CDR1 as MNHEY and CDR2 as SVGAGI. The CDR3 covers 14 residues. V lost 2 bases, J lost 5 bases, and 12 bases lay in between.

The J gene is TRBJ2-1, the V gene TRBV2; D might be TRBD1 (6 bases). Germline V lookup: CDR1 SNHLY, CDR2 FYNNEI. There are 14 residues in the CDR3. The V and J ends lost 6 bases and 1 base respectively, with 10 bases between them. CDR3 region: CASRPTGSYNEQFF. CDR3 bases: TGTGCCAGCAGACCCACAGGGTCCTACAATGAGCAGTTCTTC.